This TCR beta chain stems from a study of blood T cells in healthy people across ages. A second roughly 7 to 11 cycle PCR used barcoded and J-beta primers. CDR3-containing paired-end reads numbering at least 2.5 million came from each sample. From the 5' RACE reads, TCRdb called clonotypes with MiXCR, one entry per CDR3 protein. The sample shows 1.8 million or so distinct CDR3 sequences, roughly two fifths of them seen only once. No fewer than 6 micrograms of total RNA were isolated from every sample. Germline CDR1 reads MNHNY; CDR2 reads SVGAGI (reference sequence). This CDR3 is built from 16 residues. The V and J ends lost 0 bases and 1 base respectively, with 10 bases between them.

The clonotype was recovered from a human donor in good health. This chain joins TRBV6-6 and TRBJ2-1; D uncertain. The sample consisted of blood. The CDR3 loop reads CASSYSIQRSYNEQFF. The CDR3 nucleotides are TGTGCCAGCAGTTACTCGATACAGAGGTCCTACAATGAGCAGTTCTTC.